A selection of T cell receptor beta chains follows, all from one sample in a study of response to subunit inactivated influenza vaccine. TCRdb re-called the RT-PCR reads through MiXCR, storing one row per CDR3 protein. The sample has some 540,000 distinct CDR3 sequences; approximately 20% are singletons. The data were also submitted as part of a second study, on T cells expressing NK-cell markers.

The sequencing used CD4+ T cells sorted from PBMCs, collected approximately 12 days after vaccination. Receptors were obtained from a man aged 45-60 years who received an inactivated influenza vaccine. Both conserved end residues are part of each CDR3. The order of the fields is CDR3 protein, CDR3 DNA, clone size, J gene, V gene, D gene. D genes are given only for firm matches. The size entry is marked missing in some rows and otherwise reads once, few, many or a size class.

CAISESGGSLTDTQYF	TGTGCCATCAGTGAGTCTGGGGGTTCACTCACAGATACGCAGTATTTT	.	TRBJ2-3	TRBV10-3	.
CASSLRALLAGVDTQYF	TGTGCCAGCAGTTTGAGGGCGCTCCTAGCGGGAGTAGATACGCAGTATTTT	.	TRBJ2-3	TRBV12-3/TRBV12-4	TRBD2
CSAHLSGLNSYEQYF	TGCAGTGCCCATCTTAGCGGGCTAAACTCCTACGAGCAGTACTTC	few	TRBJ2-7	TRBV20-1	TRBD2
CASSYTRVLNTGELFF	TGTGCCAGCAGTTACACACGGGTTCTGAACACCGGGGAGCTGTTTTTT	few	TRBJ2-2	TRBV6-2/TRBV6-3	.
CASSQDCRVEQYF	TGTGCCAGCAGCCAAGATTGCCGGGTAGAGCAGTACTTC	.	TRBJ2-7	TRBV3-1	.
CASSFGQLSTGELFF	TGCGCCAGCAGCTTTGGGCAGCTTAGTACCGGGGAGCTGTTTTTT	few	TRBJ2-2	TRBV5-1	.
CSALGVAGELFF	TGCAGTGCTTTAGGGGTGGCCGGGGAGCTGTTTTTT	.	TRBJ2-2	TRBV20-1	.
CASSVTGDRGYEQYF	TGCGCCAGCAGCGTAACGGGGGACAGGGGATACGAGCAGTACTTC	few	TRBJ2-7	TRBV5-1	TRBD1
CASSQDVALLGTQYF	TGCGCCAGCAGCCAAGACGTAGCCTTACTCGGTACGCAGTATTTT	.	TRBJ2-3	TRBV4-3	.
CASSPVVGGQNTEAFF	TGCGCCAGCAGTCCTGTCGTGGGGGGGCAGAACACTGAAGCTTTCTTT	.	TRBJ1-1	TRBV4-1	.
CASSLATGPAGELFF	TGTGCCAGCAGCTTAGCAACAGGGCCCGCCGGGGAGCTGTTTTTT	.	TRBJ2-2	TRBV11-2	.
CATGRTGELFF	TGTGCCACGGGGCGAACCGGGGAGCTGTTTTTT	few	TRBJ2-2	TRBV12-3/TRBV12-4	.